Listed below are T cell receptor beta chains from one sample, sequenced in a study of OX40 agonist ivuxolimab in advanced cancers. Sequenced by immunoSEQ multiplex PCR; TCRdb stores in-frame clones only, minus some. The sample has 10,000 or so clones, about three quarters seen once. Source: CD4+ or CD8+ T cells sorted from blood, taken in a trial of the OX40 agonist ivuxolimab. These receptors all stem from an adult with an advanced solid tumor such as melanoma, head and neck, liver or kidney cancer. Both conserved end residues are part of each CDR3. D genes are given only for firm matches. The size of a clone is reported for some rows only, either as once, few or many, or as a class for expanded clones.

j_call: TRBJ2-1; d_call: -; clone_size: -; v_call: TRBV7-2; cdr3_nt: TGTGCCAGCAGCTTAGAAGGGCGGGGTATCCCCTACAATGAGCAGTTCTTC; cdr3_aa: CASSLEGRGIPYNEQFF
j_call: TRBJ1-3; d_call: -; clone_size: -; v_call: TRBV7-6; cdr3_nt: TGTGCCAGCAGCTTAGAGAATTCAGGGCCTGGAAACACCATATATTTT; cdr3_aa: CASSLENSGPGNTIYF
j_call: TRBJ2-5; d_call: -; clone_size: few; v_call: TRBV5-4; cdr3_nt: TGTGCCAGCAGCCTGTCGAGGGCTGGAGAGACCCAGTACTTC; cdr3_aa: CASSLSRAGETQYF
j_call: TRBJ1-2; d_call: -; clone_size: -; v_call: TRBV28; cdr3_nt: TGTGCCAGCAGTTTACGAGACGTGATGTATGGCTACACCTTC; cdr3_aa: CASSLRDVMYGYTF
j_call: TRBJ2-1; d_call: -; clone_size: -; v_call: TRBV6-5; cdr3_nt: TGTGCCAGCAGTTACCGACAGATTTATGAGCAGTTCTTC; cdr3_aa: CASSYRQIYEQFF
j_call: TRBJ1-4; d_call: -; clone_size: -; v_call: TRBV4-1; cdr3_nt: TGCGCCAGCAGCCAGGTTACGACAGGCCTTAATGAAAAACTGTTTTTT; cdr3_aa: CASSQVTTGLNEKLFF
j_call: TRBJ2-1; d_call: -; clone_size: -; v_call: TRBV7-9; cdr3_nt: TGTGCCAGCAGCTTAGAAGGCCCCATCTTGGAGGGCCTAAGTGAGCAGTTCTTC; cdr3_aa: CASSLEGPILEGLSEQFF
j_call: TRBJ2-7; d_call: -; clone_size: once; v_call: TRBV28; cdr3_nt: TGTGCCAGCAGAGAAGGAGGCGGGGGCAACGAGCAGTACTTC; cdr3_aa: CASREGGGGNEQYF
j_call: TRBJ2-5; d_call: -; clone_size: once; v_call: TRBV11-3; cdr3_nt: TGTGCCAGCAGCTTAATTCCAGGGTGGGAGACCCAGTACTTC; cdr3_aa: CASSLIPGWETQYF
j_call: TRBJ1-1; d_call: -; clone_size: few; v_call: TRBV5-1; cdr3_nt: TGCGCCAGCAGCTTGGATATAAGAGGGCTTGAAGCTTTCTTT; cdr3_aa: CASSLDIRGLEAFF
j_call: TRBJ1-1; d_call: -; clone_size: -; v_call: TRBV18; cdr3_nt: TGTGCCAGCTCACCAAGTGCCGTACACACTGAAGCTTTCTTT; cdr3_aa: CASSPSAVHTEAFF
j_call: TRBJ2-3; d_call: TRBD2; clone_size: -; v_call: TRBV28; cdr3_nt: TGTGCCAGCAGTTTAGTACCGGGACTAGCGGGAGGGTCGACAGATACGCAGTATTTT; cdr3_aa: CASSLVPGLAGGSTDTQYF
j_call: TRBJ2-1; d_call: -; clone_size: -; v_call: TRBV27; cdr3_nt: TGTGCCAGCAGTTTATCGGGGGCGGCGGCAGGGTGGACCTACAATGAGCAGTTCTTC; cdr3_aa: CASSLSGAAAGWTYNEQFF
j_call: TRBJ2-5; d_call: -; clone_size: -; v_call: TRBV27; cdr3_nt: TGTGCCAGCAGTTTATCATTCGTGGAGACCCAGTACTTC; cdr3_aa: CASSLSFVETQYF
j_call: TRBJ2-4; d_call: TRBD2; clone_size: few; v_call: TRBV6-4; cdr3_nt: TGTGCCAGCGCAACTAGCGCAAGTGGGGGCATTCAGTACTTC; cdr3_aa: CASATSASGGIQYF
j_call: TRBJ2-1; d_call: -; clone_size: once; v_call: TRBV7-9; cdr3_nt: TGTGCCAGCAGCTTATGGGATGTCAATGAGCAGTTCTTC; cdr3_aa: CASSLWDVNEQFF
j_call: TRBJ2-7; d_call: -; clone_size: medium-sized; v_call: TRBV10-3; cdr3_nt: TGTGCCATCAGTGATATCGGCAGGGCTCACGAGCAGTACTTC; cdr3_aa: CAISDIGRAHEQYF
j_call: TRBJ1-1; d_call: -; clone_size: -; v_call: TRBV7-6; cdr3_nt: TGTGCCAGCAGCTTAGGGGGACTCGGCACTGAAGCTTTCTTT; cdr3_aa: CASSLGGLGTEAFF
j_call: TRBJ2-7; d_call: TRBD1; clone_size: -; v_call: TRBV7-9; cdr3_nt: TGTGCCAGCAGCTGGGGACAGAGGCCCTACGAGCAGTACTTC; cdr3_aa: CASSWGQRPYEQYF
j_call: TRBJ2-1; d_call: TRBD2; clone_size: -; v_call: TRBV7-9; cdr3_nt: TGTGCCAGCACTAAACCCGGGACTAGGCACAATGAGCAGTTCTTC; cdr3_aa: CASTKPGTRHNEQFF
j_call: TRBJ1-5; d_call: -; clone_size: -; v_call: TRBV2; cdr3_nt: TGTGCCAGCAGATCGGGAGGGGGAGTCAATCAGCCCCAGCATTTT; cdr3_aa: CASRSGGGVNQPQHF
j_call: TRBJ2-7; d_call: TRBD2; clone_size: -; v_call: TRBV11-2; cdr3_nt: TGTGCCAGCAGGGGGTCGGGGGGGACCTACGAGCAGTACTTC; cdr3_aa: CASRGSGGTYEQYF
j_call: TRBJ2-5; d_call: TRBD1; clone_size: -; v_call: TRBV11-2; cdr3_nt: TGTGCCAGCAGCCTTTACAGGGGACAAGAGACCCAGTACTTC; cdr3_aa: CASSLYRGQETQYF
j_call: TRBJ1-2; d_call: -; clone_size: -; v_call: TRBV7-9; cdr3_nt: TGTGCCAGCAGCTTCGTCGTCAGATACAGGGCCTATGGCTACACCTTC; cdr3_aa: CASSFVVRYRAYGYTF
j_call: TRBJ2-1; d_call: TRBD2; clone_size: -; v_call: TRBV6-5; cdr3_nt: TGTGCCAGCAAGGCCGGGACTAGCGGATACAATGAGCAGTTCTTC; cdr3_aa: CASKAGTSGYNEQFF